The 19 T cell receptor beta chains presented below share a single source sample, sequenced in a study of T cells in women clearing cervical HPV infection. Some clones are missing from TCRdb's copy, which holds only in-frame ones; the method was immunoSEQ multiplex PCR. Its clone listing holds about 39,000 clones. Sequencing was performed on blood buffy coat. These receptors were collected from a woman aged 18-69 years with a cervical HPV16 infection that either progressed to CIN3+ or cleared (not recorded which).

To note about this clone: The missing CDR3 end, 3 residues past where the read stops, is filled in from the germline J gene. The V gene is TRBV6-1, the J gene TRBJ1-1; unclear D gene. V was pared by 1 base and J by 1 base, with 10 bases between. Germline-derived CDR1 and CDR2 are MNHNS and SASEGT. The CDR3 extends over 15 amino acids. CDR3 loop: CASSEGMVANTEAFF. CDR3 bases read: TGTGCCAGCAGTGAAGGAATGGTGGCGAACACTGAA.

In the case of this clone: The read falls 3 residues short of the CDR3 end, and the missing part is taken from the germline J gene. The chain employs TRBV5-1 and TRBJ2-7; no clear D gene. The CDR3 runs to 14 residues. CDR1 and CDR2 from the germline V gene are SGHRS and YFSETQ. V gave up 0 bases and J gave up 5 bases, with 12 bases separating them. The sequenced CDR3 bases are TGCGCCAGCAGCTTGGCCCGGGTTACCGACGAG. It specifies CASSLARVTDE. The entire CDR3 protein is CASSLARVTDEQYF.

Turning to this clone: The missing CDR3 end, 3 residues past where the read stops, is filled in from the germline J gene. The rearrangement joins TRBV4-1 to TRBJ2-1, with TRBD1 matching 8 bases. The CDR3 length is 15 residues. J lost 9 bases, V lost 1 base, and 8 bases had no gene match. Germline assignment: CDR1 MGHRA and CDR2 YSYEKL. The CDR3 loop is CASSQGPQGGLEQFF. CDR3 bases read: TGCGCCAGCAGCCAAGGTCCACAGGGGGGACTTGAG.

A remark on this clone: The read finishes 3 residues shy of the CDR3 end, and the germline J gene is used to complete it. The chain joins TRBV6-2 or TRBV6-3 to TRBJ1-1, with D possibly matching TRBD1 (5 bases). This CDR3 comprises 13 residues. Germline V gene lookup returns CDR1 MNHEY and CDR2 SVGEGT. Trimming cost V 8 bases and J 1 base, with 11 bases left between them. The CDR3 DNA, read in part, is TGTGCCAGCGCGGACATACCGAACACTGAA. Translated: CASADIPNTE. The whole CDR3 region reads CASADIPNTEAFF.

In regard to this clone: The read terminates 3 residues before the CDR3 end, so the remaining end is supplied by the germline J gene. The genes are TRBV12-5 and TRBJ2-3; 9 nucleotides match TRBD2. The CDR3 consists of 14 residues. The junction had 11 bases not matched to a gene; V was cut back by 9 bases and J by 7 bases. Germline assignment: CDR1 LGHNT and CDR2 FRNRAP. The CDR3 protein is CASRTSGGPHTQYF. The sequenced part of the CDR3 DNA is TGTGCTAGCCGGACGAGCGGGGGGCCTCATACG.

Points on this clone: From the germline J gene comes the end of the CDR3, since the read stops 3 residues before it. Other DNA sequences in this sample translate to the same CDR3. The chain joins TRBV18 to TRBJ1-3, with TRBD1 matching over 11 bases. With 3 bases clipped from V and 0 bases from J, the junction kept 7 bases outside the gene matches. CDR1 is KGHSH and CDR2 is LQKENI in the germline V gene. The CDR3 totals 18 residues. Incomplete CDR3 DNA: TGTGCCAGCTCACCGCCTACCGGGACAGGGGGCTCTGGAAACACC. Protein product: CASSPPTGTGGSGNT. The whole CDR3 reads CASSPPTGTGGSGNTIYF.

To note about this clone: The CDR3 end falls 3 residues outside the read, so it is completed with the germline J gene. The rearrangement uses TRBV19 and TRBJ1-1; TRBD1 aligns across 7 bases. CDR3 length: 15 amino acids. CDR1 and CDR2 from the germline V gene are LNHDA and SQIVND (reference sequence). V was pared by 4 bases and J by 7 bases, with 12 bases of the junction left unmatched. The DNA read from the CDR3 is TGTGCCAGTAGTAAAGGGACAGCGTATTTGATTGAA. It encodes CASSKGTAYLIE. The whole CDR3 sequence reads CASSKGTAYLIEAFF.

Details on this clone: The CDR3 end falls 3 residues outside the read, so it is completed with the germline J gene. This chain uses TRBV18 with TRBJ1-2, with TRBD1 as a possible D gene (6 bases). This CDR3 is built from 14 residues. V was trimmed by 3 bases and J by 5 bases, leaving 13 bases between them. CDR1 KGHSH and CDR2 LQKENI come from the germline V gene. CDR3 in amino acids: CASSPDSQGYGYTF. The covered CDR3 bases are TGTGCCAGCTCACCCGACAGTCAGGGGTATGGC. Combining the CDR3 with reference TRBV18 and TRBJ1-2 gives the whole variable domain NAGVMQNPRHLVRRRGQEARLRCSPMKGHSHVYWYRQLPEEGLKFMVYLQKENIIDESGMPKERFSAEFPKEGPSILRIQQVVRGDSAAYFCASSPDSQGYGYTFGSGTRLTVV.

In regard to this clone: From the germline J gene comes the end of the CDR3, since the read stops 3 residues before it. V usage is TRBV10-2 and J usage is TRBJ2-5; 7 bases map to TRBD1. After removal of 0 bases from V and 7 bases from J, the junction contained 8 bases not matched to a gene. The length of the CDR3 is 15 residues. The germline V gene encodes CDR1 WSHSY and CDR2 SAAADI. Partial CDR3 DNA: TGCGCCAGCAGTGAGTCCTTCACAGGGGCAGGGACC. Translation gives CASSESFTGAGT. The whole CDR3 protein is CASSESFTGAGTQYF.

The chain's CDR3 is CASSQTGGDTGELFF. The DNA read from the CDR3 is TGTGCCAGCTCGCAGACAGGGGGCGACACCGGGGAG. The gene calls are TRBV18 and TRBJ2-2; TRBD1 matches 10 bases. With the read ending 3 residues before the CDR3 end, the germline J gene is used to fill in that end. The length of the CDR3 is 15 residues. The V segment lost 6 bases and the J segment 3 bases; nucleotides outside the gene matches: 4. Germline CDR1 KGHSH, CDR2 LQKENI.

About this clone itself: With the read ending 3 residues before the CDR3 end, the germline J gene is used to fill in that end. The rearrangement joins TRBV5-1 to TRBJ1-2, with 9 positions matching TRBD1. CDR1 is SGHRS and CDR2 is YFSETQ in the germline V gene. The CDR3 spans 16 residues. CDR3 loop: CASSPTTGGSRLEYTF. The covered CDR3 bases are TGCGCCAGCAGCCCAACGACAGGGGGATCGAGACTGGAG.

As to this clone: The read terminates 3 residues before the CDR3 end, so the remaining end is supplied by the germline J gene. The chain employs TRBV12-3 or TRBV12-4 and TRBJ2-1; the match to TRBD1 covers 7 bases. The CDR3 runs to 15 residues. V lost 6 bases and J lost 7; bases outside the gene matches: 12. The CDR3 loop is CASSLFRDSQNEQFF. The sequenced part of the CDR3 DNA is TGTGCCAGCAGCCTTTTCCGGGACAGTCAAAATGAG.

For this clone: The missing CDR3 end, 3 residues past where the read stops, is filled in from the germline J gene. The chain recombines TRBV7-6 with TRBJ2-3; tentative D call: TRBD1 (6 bases). V lost 0 bases and J 1 base, leaving 11 bases between the germline ends. The CDR3 is 16 residues long. Germline V gene data show CDR1 as SGHVS and CDR2 as FNYEAQ. The CDR3 is CASSLAHEGGTDTQYF. CDR3 DNA, as far as it was read: TGTGCCAGCAGCTTAGCCCACGAGGGGGGCACAGATACG. Combining the CDR3 with reference TRBV7-6 and TRBJ2-3 gives the whole variable domain GAGVSQSPRYKVTKRGQDVALRCDPISGHVSLYWYRQALGQGPEFLTYFNYEAQQDKSGLPNDRFSAERPEGSISTLTIQRTEQRDSAMYRCASSLAHEGGTDTQYFGPGTRLTVL.

Comments on this clone: The DNA ends 3 residues before the CDR3 does, and the rest of the CDR3 is filled in from the germline J gene. The genes are TRBV19 and TRBJ2-2; D remains ambiguous. Germline-derived CDR1 and CDR2 are LNHDA and SQIVND (reference sequence). The CDR3 sequence is 13 residues long. The CDR3: CASSIPQNEKLFF. The sequenced part of the CDR3 DNA is TGTGCCAGTAGTATCCCCCAGAATGAAAAG.

Turning to this clone: The DNA ends 3 residues before the CDR3 does, and the rest of the CDR3 is filled in from the germline J gene. The gene calls are TRBV5-1 and TRBJ1-3; 11 bases fit TRBD1. The germline V gene encodes CDR1 SGHRS and CDR2 YFSETQ. The ends lost 4 bases at V and 0 bases at J; junction bases unmatched: 15. The CDR3 is 20 amino acids. Here the CDR3 reads CASSRVGQGELRSSGNTIYF. The CDR3 DNA, read in part, is TGCGCCAGCAGCCGCGTGGGACAGGGGGAATTGAGGAGCTCTGGAAACACC.

In regard to this clone: The CDR3 extends 3 residues past the end of the read, so its final part is completed from the germline J gene. The rearrangement uses TRBV7-6 and TRBJ1-3, with D uncertain. Looked up from germline, CDR1 is SGHVS and CDR2 is FNYEAQ. The CDR3 runs 12 residues. Trimming cost V 1 base and J 7 bases, with 5 bases left between them. The CDR3: CASSLGGNTIYF. The sequenced part of the CDR3 DNA is TGTGCCAGCAGCTTAGGCGGGAACACC.

Note on this clone: The read is 3 residues too short to cover the CDR3 end, so that end is filled in from the germline J gene. This chain connects TRBV2 to TRBJ2-1; 9 bases match TRBD1. The CDR3 spans 15 residues. Trimming removed 7 bases from V and 9 bases from J; junction bases left unmatched: 13. Germline V gene data show CDR1 as SNHLY and CDR2 as FYNNEI. The CDR3 is CASTGTQGAYGEQFF. CDR3 DNA, as far as it was read: TGTGCCAGCACCGGAACACAGGGGGCGTATGGTGAG.

Comment on this clone: The read ends 3 residues shy of where the CDR3 ends; the end is completed using the germline J gene. V and J are TRBV11-2 and TRBJ1-2, with D possibly matching TRBD1 (6 bases). Germline CDR1 is SGHAT and CDR2 is FQNNGV. CDR3 length: 15 residues. Trimming took 3 bases from V and 6 from J, leaving 17 bases between them. The CDR3 bases that were read are TGTGCCAGCAGCTTCGGAACAACAGGGATGGATGGC. This codes for CASSFGTTGMDG. The entire CDR3 is CASSFGTTGMDGYTF.

A remark on this clone: The read ends 3 residues before the CDR3 terminus; that terminus is restored from the germline J gene. V gene TRBV18 combines with J gene TRBJ1-1; D perhaps matches TRBD1 (5 bases). Germline V gene sequence: CDR1 KGHSH, CDR2 LQKENI. This CDR3 spans 16 amino acids. V was cut by 2 bases and J by 0 bases, with 13 bases left in between. CDR3 loop: CASSPEIRALNTEAFF. CDR3 DNA (partial): TGTGCCAGCTCACCAGAAATCAGGGCACTGAACACTGAA.